The present T cell receptor (beta chain) was sequenced within a study of T cell responses to AZD1222 COVID-19 vaccine. Profiling relied on immunoSEQ multiplex PCR, and the TCRdb table lists in-frame clones only, not all of them. Of 150,000 or so clones listed, approximately 93% are singletons. Study outcomes and limitations: Regions left unmutated in variants are reportedly the target of nearly half of spike-specific TCRs. Spike-specific TCR breadth and depth were elevated following two AZD1222 doses.

Note on this clone: Its antigen is unknown.

Germline V gene sequence: CDR1 LGHDT, CDR2 YNNKEL (reference sequence). The CDR3 length is 15 residues. The V and J ends lost 2 bases and 6 bases, in that order; junction bases with no gene match: 6. The sequence was obtained from an adult in good health. Sequenced material: peripheral blood, taken on day 0 of AZD1222 vaccination. The rearrangement uses TRBV3-1 (or the pseudogene TRBV3-2) and TRBJ2-7; 11 bases fit TRBD1. The CDR3 region is CASSQTGTGGTEQYF. The DNA for the CDR3 is TGTGCCAGCAGCCAAACCGGGACAGGGGGGACCGAGCAGTACTTC.